Detailed here is one T cell receptor beta chain. Its cognate antigen is unknown. These data come from a study of cytomegalovirus exposure and HLA in healthy donors. Whole-study findings and limits: The number of N-insertions in an Asian-associated ancestry cluster was reportedly below the 666-donor mean in a later analysis. A later analysis linked a missense DCLRE1C variant to TCR beta V- and J-gene trimming.

13 Jbeta primers and 60 Vbeta primers were used for the PCR. Clones were read by immunoSEQ multiplex PCR, and TCRdb kept only the in-frame ones, dropping some. The sample records fewer than 200,000 clones, roughly 84% being singletons. Germline-derived CDR1 and CDR2 are SGHDT and YYEEEE. The J segment lost 8 bases and the V segment lost 7 bases, leaving 4 bases of the junction unmatched. There are 11 residues in the CDR3. The sample was PBMCs. This TCR came from a man younger than 30 in good health and CMV-seropositive. The chain has TRBV5-6 and TRBJ1-2, with 8 bases that match TRBD1. The CDR3 sequence: CASGNRGGYTF. CDR3 nucleotide sequence: TGTGCCAGCGGAAACAGGGGGGGCTACACCTTC. The full variable domain, with the rest looked up from reference TRBV5-6 and TRBJ1-2, is DAGVTQSPTHLIKTRGQQVTLRCSPKSGHDTVSWYQQALGQGPQFIFQYYEEEERQRGNFPDRFSGHQFPNYSSELNVNALLLGDSALYLCASGNRGGYTFGSGTRLTVV.